The subject of this entry is one T cell receptor (beta chain). What it binds is unknown. Measured with immunoSEQ multiplex PCR; TCRdb has only the in-frame clones, and not every one. Of about 82,000 clones in the sample, roughly 85% were seen once. The CDR3 is made up of 15 amino acids. Germline CDR1 SGHNT, CDR2 YENEEA. V lost 1 base and J 3 bases, leaving 9 bases between the germline ends. The data were taken from a study of OX40 agonist ivuxolimab in advanced cancers. General study findings and limits: Expanded peripheral T cell antigen specificity was not determined.

The clonotype comes from an adult with an advanced solid tumor such as melanoma, head and neck, liver or kidney cancer. The chain employs TRBV11-3 and TRBJ2-2, with D tentatively TRBD2 (6 bases). This specimen consisted of CD4+ or CD8+ T cells sorted from blood, obtained in a trial of the OX40 agonist ivuxolimab. The CDR3: CASSLGGADTGELFF. The CDR3 DNA reads TGTGCCAGCAGCTTAGGCGGGGCGGACACCGGGGAGCTGTTTTTT.